The 25 T cell receptor beta chains presented below share a single source sample, sequenced in a study of T cell repertoires in cytomegalovirus infection. Each CDR3 protein is one row after TCRdb ran MiXCR on the reads. The sample records about 180,000 distinct CDR3 sequences, around 15% being singletons. Sequencing used PBMCs. These receptors originate from a human donor in good health (CMV status not recorded). Some clones in this sample may be carry-over from other donors' samples.

This clonotype was seen many times. This chain links TRBV7-8 with TRBJ1-2; the D is unclear. Trimming left V 5 bases short and J 0 bases short, with 19 bases between. The CDR3 spans 17 residues. The germline V gene has CDR1 SGHVS and CDR2 FQNEAQ. The CDR3 bases are TGTGCCAGCAGCCTTATCTTTGGCGTCCGACCTAACTATGGCTACACCTTC. Residues: CASSLIFGVRPNYGYTF.

The chain has TRBV28 and TRBJ1-1, with TRBD1 as a possible D gene (5 bases). The CDR3 contains 14 residues. Germline-derived CDR1 and CDR2 are MDHEN and SYDVKM. V lost 3 bases, J lost 5 bases, and 13 bases lay in between. CDR3 sequence: CASSLTAGRTEAFF. CDR3 sequence (DNA): TGTGCCAGCAGTTTGACAGCGGGGAGGACTGAAGCTTTCTTT.

This clonotype was found a few times. J is TRBJ2-2 and V is TRBV5-6; tentative D call: TRBD1 (6 bases). The V gene's germline CDR1 is SGHDT and CDR2 YYEEEE. There are 17 residues in the CDR3. The germline V and J ends were trimmed by 0 bases and 5 bases, with 17 bases remaining between them. The CDR3 DNA follows: TGTGCCAGCAGCTTGGAAATCGGGGCAGGGGAGACCGGGGAGCTGTTTTTT. This encodes CASSLEIGAGETGELFF.

This clonotype was counted a few times. The chain employs TRBV12-5 and TRBJ2-3; D gene uncertain. The CDR3 covers 16 residues. Trimming shortened V by 0 bases and J by 0 bases, and 10 bases separated the two germline ends. Germline CDR1 is LGHNT and CDR2 is FRNRAP. CDR3 sequence: CASGLVSQSSTDTQYF. Here the CDR3 DNA reads TGTGCTAGTGGTTTGGTAAGCCAGTCTAGCACAGATACGCAGTATTTT. Full variable domain (outside the CDR3, taken from reference TRBV12-5 and TRBJ2-3): DARVTQTPRHKVTEMGQEVTMRCQPILGHNTVFWYRQTMMQGLELLAYFRNRAPLDDSGMPKDRFSAEMPDATLATLKIQPSEPRDSAVYFCASGLVSQSSTDTQYFGPGTRLTVL.

This clonotype was seen repeatedly, ten times or more. This chain links TRBV28 with TRBJ2-3; D gene ambiguous. Trimming stripped 1 base from V and 5 bases from J, with 22 bases between. The CDR3 consists of 18 residues. The germline V gene encodes CDR1 MDHEN and CDR2 SYDVKM. CDR3 protein: CASSLYRRSSGGGDTQYF. In nucleotides, the CDR3 is TGTGCCAGCAGTTTATATCGACGGTCCTCCGGCGGTGGAGATACGCAGTATTTT.

This chain connects TRBV7-2 to TRBJ2-5; D is perhaps TRBD2 (5 bases). V was clipped by 6 bases and J by 6 bases, with 11 bases between them. This CDR3 is 12 amino acids long. The germline V gene encodes CDR1 SGHTA and CDR2 FQGNSA. The CDR3: CASSPTGKTQYF. The CDR3 coding sequence is TGTGCCAGCAGTCCCACCGGGAAGACCCAGTACTTC. Based on the CDR3 plus reference TRBV7-2 and TRBJ2-5, the full variable domain is GAGVSQSPSNKVTEKGKDVELRCDPISGHTALYWYRQSLGQGLEFLIYFQGNSAPDKSGLPSDRFSAERTGGSVSTLTIQRTQQEDSAVYLCASSPTGKTQYFGPGTRLLVL.

In its sample, this clonotype was seen many times. The chain links TRBV7-3 to TRBJ2-1; the D is unclear. CDR1 is SGHTA, CDR2 FQGTGA, per germline. The CDR3 runs to 11 residues. V lost 8 bases and J lost 7, with 9 bases in between. This CDR3 reads CASGEGNEQFF. The CDR3, as DNA: TGTGCCAGCGGGGAAGGGAATGAGCAGTTCTTC.

This clonotype has at least ten counts. This sequence joins TRBV7-2 and TRBJ2-2, with 10 bases that match TRBD2. Germline values: CDR1 SGHTA, CDR2 FQGNSA. J lost 7 bases, V lost 5 bases, and 7 bases had no gene match. There are 15 residues in the CDR3. The CDR3 coding sequence is TGTGCCAGCAGCCTAACTAGCGGGGTTGGCGGGGAGCTGTTTTTT. It translates to CASSLTSGVGGELFF.

This clonotype came up many times. The chain joins TRBV6-2 or TRBV6-3 to TRBJ2-7; 7 nucleotides agree with TRBD1. After removal of 0 bases from V and 1 base from J, the junction contained 18 bases not matched to a gene. This CDR3 has 20 amino acids. Germline lookup yields CDR1 MNHEY and CDR2 SVGEGT. The CDR3 region has the DNA TGTGCCAGCAGTTACTCGAAGGTCGGGACAGTAGTCCATCTTTCCTACGAGCAGTACTTC. Translation: CASSYSKVGTVVHLSYEQYF.

This clonotype occurred many times. The J gene is TRBJ2-7, the V gene TRBV28; the match to TRBD2 covers 7 bases. In germline, CDR1 is MDHEN, CDR2 SYDVKM. The CDR3 length is 16 residues. Trimming cost V 8 bases and J 0 bases; bases outside gene matches: 13. The DNA of the CDR3 is TGTGCCAGCCAGAGAAGCGGGCTAGCGGACTCCTACGAGCAGTACTTC. Its translation is CASQRSGLADSYEQYF.

This clonotype was counted many times. For the CDR3, the DNA is TGTGCCAGCAGTTTATCCCCAGGGTTTGGCTACACCTTC. This gives the protein CASSLSPGFGYTF. This sequence joins TRBV27 and TRBJ1-2, with a weak D call TRBD1 (5 bases). Germline V gene data show CDR1 as MNHEY and CDR2 as SMNVEV (reference sequence). Trimming pared 0 bases from V and 7 bases from J, leaving 9 bases between. This CDR3 spans 13 amino acids.

This clonotype was recorded many times. J is TRBJ2-1 and V is TRBV28; 7 bases line up with TRBD2. This CDR3 comprises 16 residues. The V gene end was trimmed by 5 bases and the J gene end by 7 bases; junction bases not matched to a gene: 14. From germline, CDR1 is MDHEN and CDR2 SYDVKM. CDR3 in amino acids: CASSLTGGGPANEQFF. CDR3 DNA: TGTGCCAGCAGTCTTACGGGGGGAGGGCCTGCGAATGAGCAGTTCTTC.

This clonotype was picked up many times. The genes are TRBV7-2 and TRBJ2-2; tentatively, D is TRBD2 (5 bases). The V end was cut by 4 bases, the J end by 6 bases, with 21 bases between. The CDR3 is 17 amino acids. CDR1 and CDR2 from the germline V gene are SGHTA and FQGNSA. CDR3 in DNA: TGTGCCAGCAGCTCGTTTTCCGGGGTGTACGACCCCGGGGAGCTGTTTTTT. Its protein product is CASSSFSGVYDPGELFF. Drawing the rest from reference TRBV7-2 and TRBJ2-2, the complete variable domain is GAGVSQSPSNKVTEKGKDVELRCDPISGHTALYWYRQSLGQGLEFLIYFQGNSAPDKSGLPSDRFSAERTGGSVSTLTIQRTQQEDSAVYLCASSSFSGVYDPGELFFGEGSRLTVL.

The chain uses TRBV7-2 and TRBJ2-1; D may correspond to TRBD1 or TRBD2 (6 bases each). This CDR3 comprises 16 residues. Germline loops: CDR1 SGHTA, CDR2 FQGNSA. With 3 bases removed from V and 0 bases from J, the gap between germline ends came to 12 bases. CDR3 residues: CASSFGGLRSYNEQFF. CDR3 nucleotide sequence: TGTGCCAGCAGCTTCGGGGGCCTTCGCTCCTACAATGAGCAGTTCTTC.

This clonotype was observed at least ten times. The chain joins TRBV7-2 to TRBJ2-1; 8 bases agree with TRBD2. Germline V gene sequence: CDR1 SGHTA, CDR2 FQGNSA. The CDR3 extends over 20 amino acids. V dropped 2 bases and J dropped 0; count of bases not matched to a gene: 15. The CDR3 sequence is CASSLRIGASGLSSYNEQFF. CDR3 nucleotides: TGTGCCAGCAGCTTAAGAATTGGGGCTAGCGGGCTTAGCTCCTACAATGAGCAGTTCTTC.

The genes are TRBV20-1 and TRBJ1-2, with TRBD1 identical over 7 bases. V gave up 6 bases and J gave up 4 bases; unmatched junction bases: 11. This CDR3 contains 14 residues. Germline-derived CDR1 and CDR2 are DFQATT and SNEGSKA (reference sequence). The CDR3 DNA follows: TGCAGTGCAGAGTTAGGACAGGCCCTCTATGGCTACACCTTC. This gives the protein CSAELGQALYGYTF.

The chain carries TRBV28 and TRBJ2-7; TRBD2 matches 7 bases. Germline CDR1 reads MDHEN; CDR2 reads SYDVKM. With 6 bases clipped from V and 0 bases from J, the junction kept 5 bases outside the gene matches. This CDR3 comprises 14 residues. This CDR3 is CASRLAGRSYEQYF. The DNA of the CDR3 is TGTGCCAGCAGGTTAGCGGGCCGCTCCTACGAGCAGTACTTC.

The chain uses TRBV28 and TRBJ2-5; D uncertain. The CDR3 sequence is 10 residues long. V was cut by 4 bases and J by 4 bases, with 1 base left in between. CDR1 and CDR2 (germline): MDHEN, SYDVKM. In nucleotides, the CDR3 is TGTGCCAGCAGTTCAGAGACCCAGTACTTC. Protein sequence: CASSSETQYF.

This clonotype was counted many times. J is TRBJ2-3 and V is TRBV28, with 16 bases fitting TRBD2. Per the germline V gene, CDR1 is MDHEN and CDR2 is SYDVKM. V lost 5 bases to trimming and J lost 6 bases; unmatched junction nucleotides: 5. The CDR3 loop spans 16 amino acids. The CDR3 nucleotides are TGTGCCAGCAGTAAGGGACTAGCGGGAGGGCCGGATACGCAGTATTTT. It codes for CASSKGLAGGPDTQYF.

The rearrangement uses TRBV29-1 and TRBJ2-1; either TRBD1 or TRBD2 may fit D (5 bases each). Trimming took 7 bases from V and 7 from J, leaving 8 bases between them. The CDR3 has 10 residues. The V gene's germline CDR1 is SQVTM and CDR2 ANQGSEA. The CDR3 DNA reads as TGCAGCGGGGGGTTAAATGAGCAGTTCTTC. Translation gives CSGGLNEQFF.

This clonotype was counted ten times or more. This sequence joins TRBV3-1 and TRBJ1-3; D remains unclear. The CDR3 is 15 amino acids. The V gene's germline CDR1 is LGHDT and CDR2 YNNKEL (reference sequence). V dropped 5 bases and J dropped 0 bases, with 11 bases sitting between them. The CDR3 DNA sequence: TGTGCCAGCAGCGACGGGGTTTACTCTGGAAACACCATATATTTT. Translated: CASSDGVYSGNTIYF.

The rearrangement joins TRBV7-9 to TRBJ2-7; TRBD1 or TRBD2 may be the D gene (5 bases each). The germline V gene encodes CDR1 SEHNR and CDR2 FQNEAQ (reference sequence). This CDR3 spans 13 amino acids. The V gene lost 5 bases and the J gene lost 4 bases, with 12 bases spanning the gap. The CDR3 coding sequence is TGTGCCAGCAGCGGACGGGGCTTTTACGAGCAGTACTTC. Its translation: CASSGRGFYEQYF.

V usage is TRBV24-1 and J usage is TRBJ2-3; TRBD2 agrees at 10 bases. The germline CDR1 and CDR2 sequences are KGHDR and SFDVKD. The CDR3 has 17 residues. V shed 3 bases and J 5 bases; nucleotides not matched to a gene: 10. This chain's CDR3 is CATSDRLKREGQDTQYF. The CDR3 DNA follows: TGTGCCACCAGTGATCGTCTCAAGCGGGAGGGCCAAGATACGCAGTATTTT.

This clonotype was detected ten times or more. The chain combines TRBV28 with TRBJ1-1; D ambiguous. The germline CDR1 and CDR2 sequences are MDHEN and SYDVKM. The CDR3 has 15 residues. The V and J ends lost 7 bases and 0 bases respectively, with 15 bases between them. The CDR3 DNA is TGTGCCAGCAACTTGGGCCCAATGATGAACACTGAAGCTTTCTTT. Translation: CASNLGPMMNTEAFF.

This chain links TRBV29-1 with TRBJ1-1; D gene ambiguous. CDR1 and CDR2 from the germline V gene are SQVTM and ANQGSEA. With 5 bases removed from V and 0 bases from J, the gap between germline ends came to 7 bases. CDR3 size: 12 residues. Here the CDR3 DNA reads TGCAGCGTTTTCGTCATGAACACTGAAGCTTTCTTT. Translation: CSVFVMNTEAFF.